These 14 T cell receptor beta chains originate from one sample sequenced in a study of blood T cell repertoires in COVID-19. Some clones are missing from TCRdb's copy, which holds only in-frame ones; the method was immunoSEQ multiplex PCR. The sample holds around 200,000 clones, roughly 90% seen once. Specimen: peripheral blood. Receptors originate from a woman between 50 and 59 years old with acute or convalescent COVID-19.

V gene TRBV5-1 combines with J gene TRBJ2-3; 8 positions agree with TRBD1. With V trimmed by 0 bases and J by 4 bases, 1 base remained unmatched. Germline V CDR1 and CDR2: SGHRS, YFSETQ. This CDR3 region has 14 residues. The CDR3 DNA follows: TGCGCCAGCAGCTTGGGACAGGGGCCAGATACGCAGTATTTT. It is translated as CASSLGQGPDTQYF.

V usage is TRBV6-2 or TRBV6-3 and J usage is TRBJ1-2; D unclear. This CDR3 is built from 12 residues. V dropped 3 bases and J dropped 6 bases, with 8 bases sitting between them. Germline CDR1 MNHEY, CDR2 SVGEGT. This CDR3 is CASSYRLDGYTF. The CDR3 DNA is TGTGCCAGCAGTTATAGACTCGATGGCTACACCTTC.

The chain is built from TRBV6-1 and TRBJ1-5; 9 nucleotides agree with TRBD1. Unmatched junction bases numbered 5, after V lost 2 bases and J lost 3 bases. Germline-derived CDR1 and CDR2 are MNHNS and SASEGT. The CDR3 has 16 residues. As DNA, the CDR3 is TGTGCCAGCAGTGAATGGGACAGGGCCCCCAATCAGCCCCAGCATTTT. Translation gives CASSEWDRAPNQPQHF.

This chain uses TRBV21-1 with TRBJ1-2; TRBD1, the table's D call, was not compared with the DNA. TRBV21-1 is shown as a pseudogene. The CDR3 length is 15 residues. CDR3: CASSLIRVANYGYTF. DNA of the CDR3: TGTGCCAGCAGCCTAATCAGGGTCGCTAACTATGGCTACACCTTC.

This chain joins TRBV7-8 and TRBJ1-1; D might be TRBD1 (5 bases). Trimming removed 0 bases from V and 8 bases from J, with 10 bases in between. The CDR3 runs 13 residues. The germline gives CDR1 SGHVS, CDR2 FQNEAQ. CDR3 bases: TGTGCCAGCAGCTTAGCGGGGGGGGTGGAAGCTTTCTTT. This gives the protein CASSLAGGVEAFF.

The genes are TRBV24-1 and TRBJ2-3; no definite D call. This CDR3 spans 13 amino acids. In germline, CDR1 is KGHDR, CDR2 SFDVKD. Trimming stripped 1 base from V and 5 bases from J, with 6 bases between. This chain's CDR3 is CATSDFARDTQYF. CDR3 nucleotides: TGTGCCACCAGTGATTTCGCGCGAGATACGCAGTATTTT.

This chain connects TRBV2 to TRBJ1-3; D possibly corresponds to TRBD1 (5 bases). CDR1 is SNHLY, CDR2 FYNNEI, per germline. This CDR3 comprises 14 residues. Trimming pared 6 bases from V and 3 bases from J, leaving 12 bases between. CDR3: CASRVGDLGNTIYF. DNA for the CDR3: TGTGCCAGCAGGGTAGGGGATCTTGGAAACACCATATATTTT.

The CDR3 sequence: CASSYSYRVMPEQFF. In nucleotides, the CDR3 is TGTGCCAGCAGTTACTCATACAGGGTTATGCCTGAGCAGTTCTTC. This rearrangement joins TRBV6-5 to TRBJ2-1; D is perhaps TRBD1 (6 bases). The V and J ends lost 0 bases and 9 bases respectively, with 15 bases between them. Germline CDR1 is MNHEY and CDR2 is SVGAGI. This CDR3 has 15 amino acids.

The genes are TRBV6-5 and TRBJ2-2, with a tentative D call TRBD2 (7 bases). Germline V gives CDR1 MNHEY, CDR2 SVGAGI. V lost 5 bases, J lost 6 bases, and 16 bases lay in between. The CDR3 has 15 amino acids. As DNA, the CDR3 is TGTGCCAGCAGTCCCACGGGGGGCGGAGCCGGGGAGCTGTTTTTT. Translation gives CASSPTGGGAGELFF.

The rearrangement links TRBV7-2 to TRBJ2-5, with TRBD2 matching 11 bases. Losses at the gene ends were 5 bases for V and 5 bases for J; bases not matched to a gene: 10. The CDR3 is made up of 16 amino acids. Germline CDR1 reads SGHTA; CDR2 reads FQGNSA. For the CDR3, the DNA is TGTGCCAGCAGCCTCCGTAGCGGGAGGGCTGGTGAGACCCAGTACTTC. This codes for CASSLRSGRAGETQYF.

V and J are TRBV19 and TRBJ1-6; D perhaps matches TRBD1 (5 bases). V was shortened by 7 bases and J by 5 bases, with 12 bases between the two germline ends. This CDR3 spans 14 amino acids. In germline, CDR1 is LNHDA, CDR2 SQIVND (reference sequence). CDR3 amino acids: CASNGQGNNSPLHF. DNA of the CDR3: TGTGCCAGTAACGGGCAGGGAAATAATTCACCCCTCCACTTT.

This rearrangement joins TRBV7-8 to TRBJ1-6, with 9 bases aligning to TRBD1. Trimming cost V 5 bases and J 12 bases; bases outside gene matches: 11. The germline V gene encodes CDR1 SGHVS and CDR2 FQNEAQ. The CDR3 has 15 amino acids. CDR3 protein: CASSAVPGQGIPLHF. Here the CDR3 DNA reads TGTGCCAGCAGCGCAGTCCCGGGACAGGGAATACCCCTCCACTTT.

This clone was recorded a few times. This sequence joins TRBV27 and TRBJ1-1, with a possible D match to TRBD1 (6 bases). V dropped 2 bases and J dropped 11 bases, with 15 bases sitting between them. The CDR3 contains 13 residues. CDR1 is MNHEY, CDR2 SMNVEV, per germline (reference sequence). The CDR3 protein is CASSLVRQGLAFF. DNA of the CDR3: TGTGCCAGCAGTTTAGTGCGGCAGGGGCTCGCTTTCTTT.

CDR3 nucleotide sequence: TGCAGTGCTAGTTGGGACATGGGCAACGAGCAGTACTTC. Translation gives CSASWDMGNEQYF. This chain connects TRBV20-1 to TRBJ2-7; D is perhaps TRBD1 (6 bases). This CDR3 contains 13 residues. V lost 3 bases to trimming and J lost 5 bases, with 14 bases between them. From germline, CDR1 is DFQATT and CDR2 SNEGSKA (reference sequence).